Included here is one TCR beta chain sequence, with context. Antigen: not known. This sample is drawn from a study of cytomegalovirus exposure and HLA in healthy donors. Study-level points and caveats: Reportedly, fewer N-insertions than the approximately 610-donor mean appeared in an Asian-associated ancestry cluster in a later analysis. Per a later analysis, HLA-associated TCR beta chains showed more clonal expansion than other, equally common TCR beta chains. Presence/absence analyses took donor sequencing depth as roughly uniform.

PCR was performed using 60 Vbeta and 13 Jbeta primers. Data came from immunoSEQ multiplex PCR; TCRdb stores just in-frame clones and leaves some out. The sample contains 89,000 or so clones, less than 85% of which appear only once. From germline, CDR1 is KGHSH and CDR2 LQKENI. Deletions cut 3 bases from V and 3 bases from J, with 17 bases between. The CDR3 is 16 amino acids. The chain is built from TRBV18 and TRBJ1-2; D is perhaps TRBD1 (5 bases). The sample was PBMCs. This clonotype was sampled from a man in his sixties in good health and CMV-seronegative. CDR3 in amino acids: CASSPSLLTGDYGYTF. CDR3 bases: TGTGCCAGCTCACCCAGCTTACTGACGGGGGACTATGGCTACACCTTC.